Listed below are T cell receptor beta chains from one sample, sequenced in a study of response to subunit inactivated influenza vaccine. TCRdb recomputed calls from the RT-PCR reads with MiXCR, one row per CDR3 protein. Altogether 710,000 or so distinct CDR3 sequences are present, less than 20% being singletons, with the ten largest covering around 10%. This material consisted of PBMCs from blood, taken about 13 days after vaccination. The receptors derive from a man aged 50 to 60 who received an inactivated influenza vaccine. Each CDR3 is given with its conserved first and last residue. D genes are given only for firm matches. Rows may omit the clone size; those that give it use once, few, many or a size class.

v_gene	abundance	d_gene	j_gene	CDR3nt	CDR3aa
TRBV5-6	-	-	TRBJ1-2	TGTGCCAGCAGCGATGGGCCAGAACAGAGAAGGAACTATGGCTACACCTTC	CASSDGPEQRRNYGYTF
TRBV11-2	many	-	TRBJ2-4	TGTGCCAGCAGCCCTCCCAGGGTGAGAAACATTCAGTACTTC	CASSPPRVRNIQYF
TRBV2	-	-	TRBJ2-1	TGTGCCAGCGGGGATGGAGAGCAGTTCTTC	CASGDGEQFF
TRBV29-1	few	-	TRBJ2-4	TGCAGCGTTGAAGATACCCAGGCATACATTCAGTACTTC	CSVEDTQAYIQYF
TRBV3-1	few	-	TRBJ1-1	TGTGCCAGGATGCCCGCCTACGGGATAGACACTGAAGCTTTCTTT	CARMPAYGIDTEAFF
TRBV7-9	-	-	TRBJ2-5	TGTGCCAGCAGCCATCTGGAGTACCAAGAGACCCAGTACTTC	CASSHLEYQETQYF
TRBV29-1	-	-	TRBJ2-7	TGCAGCGTCCGACTGGCCTTCTCCTACGAGCAGTACTTC	CSVRLAFSYEQYF
TRBV15	-	-	TRBJ1-3	TGTGCCACCAGCAGAGATTCGGCAGGGAGTGGAAACACCATATATTTT	CATSRDSAGSGNTIYF
TRBV5-1	few	-	TRBJ1-6	TGCGCCAGCAGCGACCCAGGGTTTAATTCACCCCTCCACTTT	CASSDPGFNSPLHF
TRBV4-1	few	TRBD2	TRBJ2-2	TGCGCCAGCAGCCGCCCGACTAGCGGGACCACCGGGGAGCTGTTTTTT	CASSRPTSGTTGELFF
TRBV29-1	few	TRBD1	TRBJ2-1	TGCAGCGTTGCAAACAGGGGAGAGAATGAGCAGTTCTTC	CSVANRGENEQFF